The clone carrying this T cell receptor (beta chain) was counted ten times or more. MiXCR re-clonotyped the PCR reads for TCRdb. The sample carries around 10,000 clones, approximately 31% recorded once. These data originate in a study of metastatic and nonmetastatic thyroid tumors. Not a single patient had been given any form of treatment at any point before undergoing thyroid surgery. Germline values: CDR1 MNHEY, CDR2 SVGEGT. This CDR3 is built from 19 residues. V dropped 5 bases and J dropped 5; count of bases not matched to a gene: 13. What was sequenced was tumor tissue. The chain joins TRBV6-2 or TRBV6-3 to TRBJ2-1; 15 bases match TRBD2. This receptor was identified in a female donor with papillary thyroid cancer or a benign thyroid nodule (not recorded which). Some clones in this sample may be carry-over from other donors' samples. The CDR3 nucleotides read TGTGCCAGCAGTACATATCCGGGACTAGCGGGAGGCTTACACAATGAGCAGTTCTTC. Protein sequence: CASSTYPGLAGGLHNEQFF.